This T cell receptor (beta chain) was retrieved from a study of T cells in Graves' hyperthyroidism and ophthalmopathy (dated by TCRdb to between 2019 and 2020). For the wider study: Peripheral blood was collected at initial diagnosis, before any treatment. According to the paper, TCR Vbeta CDR3 sequencing was carried out on approximately 140 peripheral blood samples, which came from more than 40 ophthalmopathy, roughly 75 hyperthyroidism and approximately 17 progressor patients. Prospective prediction of ophthalmopathy was tested in an independent validation cohort of 18 to 20 hyperthyroidism patients and approximately 17 patients who later progressed to ophthalmopathy. After blood sampling, hyperthyroidism patients were treated with methimazole at a starting dose of 30 mg daily, and ophthalmopathy patients were treated with high-dose intravenous methylprednisolone. The study also compared thyroid tissue and blood T-cell repertoires from 5 to 7 Graves' hyperthyroidism patients. A discovery cohort of about a hundred patients, fewer than 50 with Graves' ophthalmopathy and 55 to 60 with stable Graves' hyperthyroidism, was used to find distinguishing TCR V-J signatures. The approximately 100 discovery patients were randomly split 7:3 into training and test sets. Results the study describes overall, beyond this receptor: A model built on a 13 V-J signature distinguished ophthalmopathy from stable hyperthyroidism, reaching about 88% sensitivity and around 81% specificity in cross-validation and 80%/75% in testing. In validation, the model predicted progression to ophthalmopathy with around 71% sensitivity and about 73% specificity, a median of roughly seven months before onset. Sample size was not statistically predetermined, and blinding of investigators to group allocation was not performed. Most expanded thyroid clonotypes (frequency above 0.001) were also found in blood, which suggests that blood repertoires may mirror thyroid immune responses.

This clonotype was seen ten or more times. This clone's antigen is unknown. Per-base quality was not reported, and no clone a single base away is much larger than it. The TCR beta CDR3 regions were amplified from the RNA transcripts. The TCR CDR3 was subjected to a first round of RT-PCR using the HTBI primer set and the Qiagen OneStep RT-PCR kit. A second multiplex PCR round built the libraries, followed by size selection and purification. Paired-end sequencing of the libraries was performed with 100 bp reads on an Illumina HiSeq2000. The study's processing was this. SOAPnuke was used to process the raw data, removing reads that contained adapters or uncalled bases, had a mean Phred below 15, or lacked an exact match to the constant primer or identifier. COPE v1.2.5 was used to merge high-quality paired reads, and clonotypes were defined as unique nucleotide sequences. MiTCR v1.1 was used to align the clonotypes against IMGT TRBV, TRBD and TRBJ reference segments. Analysis was restricted to V-J combinations with a frequency above 0.0001, which covered roughly 99% of repertoires. The TCS score was defined as the ratio of F50 (clonal expansion) to E x V (chaos), calculated using BLOSUM62-based TCRdist between CDR3 peptides within each V-J. Welch's t-statistics and random forest reduced around 510 V-J features to under 15, which were used in a naive Bayes classifier (R e1071). TCRdb applied fastp at Q25 and MiXCR to the public reads, then kept only in-frame beta chains. Merged by CDR3 protein, the rows form single entries marked with the most common genes and DNA. TCRdb's processing, not the authors' own work, is the source of the V and J calls. This sample is represented by hundreds of thousands of distinct CDR3 sequences; roughly 13% of them were singletons. The top ten clones comprise 9.2% of the sample.

Graves' hyperthyroidism was defined as stable when no progression to ophthalmopathy occurred over 18 months of follow-up. The hyperthyroidism patients were between 18 and 65 years old and newly diagnosed, with a disease duration of less than 2 months. Patients with uncontrolled infections, other autoimmune diseases, pregnancy or lactation were excluded. Diagnoses were established on the basis of clinical symptoms, serum thyroxine and TRAb, thyroid ultrasound, and orbital computed tomography. PBMCs were separated from 10 ml of fresh peripheral blood using Ficoll-Paque density gradient centrifugation. Total RNA was extracted using Trizol reagent, and RNA quality was assessed on an Agilent 2100 Bioanalyzer. This clonotype was obtained from a young woman with Graves' hyperthyroidism. Source material: blood.

The nucleotide sequence reads TGTGCCAGCAGCGTGGACTCGGGGAGCAGCACCGCAGGCTACACCTTC. The translation is CASSVDSGSSTAGYTF. In this chain, TRBV7-2 is recombined with TRBJ1-2; no D gene is confidently identified. V lost 5 bases and J lost 8 bases; the stretch between them is 24 bases long. The CDR3 runs 16 residues from the cysteine to the phenylalanine. The kept DNA is CDR3 alone, 48 bases in frame from the first base. CDR1 and CDR2 are drawn from the germline V gene: SGHTA, FQGNSA.